This TCR beta chain was identified during a study of T cells in Graves' hyperthyroidism and ophthalmopathy. Amplification of TCR beta CDR3 regions was performed using RNA transcripts as template. When the TCR CDR3 underwent first-round RT-PCR, the HTBI primer set was used. TCRdb redid the calling of the multiplex PCR reads with MiXCR, one entry per CDR3 protein. Among 600,000 to 650,000 distinct CDR3 sequences listed, roughly 16% were seen once. This sequence was found in a woman under 40 with Graves' hyperthyroidism. Material for sequencing was blood.

CDR3 coding DNA: TGTGCCAGCAGTATTGGACAGATCCCCTATGGCTACACCTTC. Translated: CASSIGQIPYGYTF. This chain joins TRBV12-3 or TRBV12-4 and TRBJ1-2, with D maybe TRBD1 (6 bases). The CDR3 consists of 14 residues. V lost 5 bases and J lost 4, with 14 bases in between.